This TCR beta chain derives from a study of shared clonotypes between healthy human individuals. The study, taken as a whole, reports: Larger estimated richness was generally seen in naive subsets than in memory subsets.

CD45RO-negative CD8 cells positively selected for CCR7 made up the naive population, which excluded terminally differentiated effector memory CD45RA+ cells. Note on this clone: What it binds is not known.

Germline values: CDR1 SEHNR, CDR2 FQNEAQ (reference sequence). Trimming pared 6 bases from V and 0 bases from J, leaving 9 bases between. The CDR3 extends over 13 amino acids. TCRdb's copy holds only in-frame clones and misses some; the assay was immunoSEQ multiplex PCR. The sample has about 2 million clones; about 95% are singletons. This clonotype was obtained from a man aged 18 to 29 in good health. Sequencing input: naive CD8+ T cells sorted from blood. The chain has TRBV7-9 and TRBJ2-7; possible D gene TRBD2, 5 bases. CDR3 sequence reads: CASRPGNSYEQYF. The DNA for the CDR3 is TGTGCCAGCAGACCGGGAAACTCCTACGAGCAGTACTTC.